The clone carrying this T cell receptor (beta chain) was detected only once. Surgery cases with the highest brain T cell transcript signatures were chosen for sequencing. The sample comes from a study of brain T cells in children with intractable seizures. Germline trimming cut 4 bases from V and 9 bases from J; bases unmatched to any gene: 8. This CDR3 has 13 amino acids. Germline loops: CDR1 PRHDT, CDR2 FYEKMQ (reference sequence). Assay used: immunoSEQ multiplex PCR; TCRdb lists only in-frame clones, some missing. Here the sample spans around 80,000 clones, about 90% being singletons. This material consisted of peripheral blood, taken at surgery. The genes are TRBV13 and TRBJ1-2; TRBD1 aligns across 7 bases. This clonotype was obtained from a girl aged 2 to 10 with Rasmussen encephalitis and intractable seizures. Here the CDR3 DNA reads TGTGCCAGCAGCTCCCTCACACAGGGGAGCTACACCTTC. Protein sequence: CASSSLTQGSYTF.